The 2 T cell receptor beta chains below come from one sample, sequenced in a study of molecular identifiers for immune sequencing clone quantification. Via MiXCR, TCRdb re-called the PCR reads, giving one row per CDR3 protein. The sample yields 350,000 or so distinct CDR3 sequences, about 21% seen once. The sequenced material came from naive CD8+ T cells from blood, with Jurkat cell RNA spiked in. As to subset: FACS-sorted CD8+CD4-CCR7+CD45RA+ naive T cells. These receptors were taken from a human donor in good health. Some libraries in this study had Jurkat cell RNA spiked in.

This clonotype came up many times. The J gene is TRBJ2-7, the V gene TRBV20-1, with TRBD2 matching 7 bases. J lost 0 bases, V lost 5 bases, and 4 bases had no gene match. Germline V gene sequence: CDR1 DFQATT, CDR2 SNEGSKA (reference sequence). The CDR3 has 13 amino acids. CDR3 loop: CSAERGLSYEQYF. The CDR3 DNA is TGCAGTGCTGAGCGGGGTCTCTCCTACGAGCAGTACTTC.

The chain combines TRBV27 with TRBJ1-2, with D tentatively TRBD1 (6 bases). The CDR3 has 15 amino acids. Germline CDR1 MNHEY, CDR2 SMNVEV (reference sequence). The germline V and J ends were trimmed by 5 bases and 4 bases, with 17 bases remaining between them. CDR3 sequence reads: CASSPVGGSSYGYTF. CDR3 in DNA: TGTGCCAGCAGTCCGGTGGGGGGCAGTAGCTATGGCTACACCTTC.